The 17 T cell receptor beta chains given below trace back to one sample, sequenced in a study of blood T cells in healthy people across ages. Then a second PCR, running about 6 to 11 cycles, was carried out with a sample-barcoded 5' primer and a J-beta primer mix. From the 5' RACE reads, TCRdb called clonotypes with MiXCR, one entry per CDR3 protein. The data show 1.5 million to 2 million distinct CDR3 sequences, 40% to 55% seen once. Sequencing was carried out using blood. These receptors all stem from a woman aged 40-49 years in good health.

The chain is built from TRBV29-1 and TRBJ2-1; TRBD1 might be the D (5 bases). V was pared by 3 bases and J by 10 bases, with 13 bases between. Germline V gene lookup returns CDR1 SQVTM and CDR2 ANQGSEA. This CDR3 has 12 residues. The CDR3 bases are TGCAGCGTTGACCATGGGGCTGGGGAGCAGTTCTTC. This codes for CSVDHGAGEQFF.

This sequence joins TRBV20-1 and TRBJ2-5; 9 bases match TRBD2. This CDR3 has 14 amino acids. Germline lookup yields CDR1 DFQATT and CDR2 SNEGSKA (reference sequence). J lost 2 bases, V lost 2 bases, and 3 bases had no gene match. CDR3 amino acids: CSARNLAGQETQYF. As DNA, the CDR3 is TGCAGTGCTAGAAATCTAGCGGGACAAGAGACCCAGTACTTC.

The chain combines TRBV4-1 with TRBJ2-1; 7 bases fit TRBD2. Germline lookup yields CDR1 MGHRA and CDR2 YSYEKL. The V and J ends lost 1 base and 9 bases, in that order; junction bases with no gene match: 9. The CDR3 runs 15 residues. The CDR3: CASSQGSSTSFEQFF. DNA for the CDR3: TGCGCCAGCAGCCAAGGCTCTTCGACTAGCTTTGAGCAGTTCTTC.

The rearrangement joins TRBV10-3 to TRBJ1-2; 7 nucleotides match TRBD1. CDR1 is ENHRY and CDR2 is SYGVKD in the germline V gene. This CDR3 has 13 residues. The junction had 9 bases not matched to a gene; V was cut back by 7 bases and J by 7 bases. The CDR3 region has the DNA TGTGCCATCAAGGCAAGGGGGCGATCTGGCTACACCTTC. Its protein product is CAIKARGRSGYTF.

The V gene is TRBV20-1, the J gene TRBJ2-3; maybe TRBD1 (5 bases). The CDR3 contains 15 residues. The germline CDR1 and CDR2 sequences are DFQATT and SNEGSKA (reference sequence). Trimming stripped 2 bases from V and 3 bases from J, with 15 bases between. The CDR3 sequence is CSARYLQGATDTQYF. The DNA of the CDR3 is TGCAGTGCTAGATACCTTCAGGGTGCGACAGATACGCAGTATTTT.

The sample holds a few counts of this clonotype. The V call is TRBV28, the J call TRBJ2-1, with 12 bases lining up with TRBD2. The CDR3 sequence is 15 residues long. Germline V gene lookup returns CDR1 MDHEN and CDR2 SYDVKM. V gave up 5 bases and J gave up 8 bases; unmatched junction bases: 7. The CDR3 spells CASSPTSGGSYEQFF. The CDR3 DNA reads TGTGCCAGCAGTCCCACTAGCGGGGGGTCGTATGAGCAGTTCTTC.

The V and J genes are TRBV5-1 and TRBJ2-5, with a weak D call TRBD2 (7 bases). V was clipped by 1 base and J by 11 bases, with 24 bases between them. The germline CDR1 and CDR2 sequences are SGHRS and YFSETQ. This CDR3 is built from 16 residues. CDR3 DNA: TGCGCCAGCAGCTTGACGGTCCGGGGGGCGGTTAATGAGCAGTACTTC. As protein: CASSLTVRGAVNEQYF.

This rearrangement joins TRBV28 to TRBJ2-1, with TRBD1 as a possible D gene (5 bases). Matching the DNA end better, TRBJ2-7 makes the J call doubtful. The CDR3 has 18 residues. Germline values: CDR1 MDHEN, CDR2 SYDVKM. The CDR3 DNA sequence: TGTGCCAGCAGTACGCCCCATGACAGCGCGAGCTCCTACAATGAGCAGTACTTC. This gives the protein CASSTPHDSASSYNEQYF.

V is TRBV10-3 and J is TRBJ1-2, with 9 bases fitting TRBD1. The CDR3 covers 14 residues. J lost 8 bases, V lost 3 bases, and 7 bases had no gene match. Looked up from germline, CDR1 is ENHRY and CDR2 is SYGVKD. The chain's CDR3 is CAISEQGAVRGYTF. The CDR3, as DNA: TGTGCCATCAGTGAACAGGGGGCGGTGAGGGGCTACACCTTC.

This chain connects TRBV4-3 to TRBJ2-1; 8 positions match TRBD2. Germline lookup yields CDR1 LGHNA and CDR2 YSLEER. This CDR3 region has 17 residues. V lost 3 bases and J lost 2; bases outside the gene matches: 9. The CDR3 DNA reads TGCGCCAGCAGCCAGCAGCGGGGGACGGAGCCCTACAATGAGCAGTTCTTC. Its translation is CASSQQRGTEPYNEQFF.

The rearrangement joins TRBV7-2 to TRBJ2-1; D is possibly TRBD2 (6 bases). CDR1 is SGHTA, CDR2 FQGNSA, per germline. CDR3 length equals 16 residues. V was clipped by 0 bases and J by 9 bases, with 18 bases between them. The CDR3 DNA sequence: TGTGCCAGCAGCTTAGCGGCGGGGAGCCCGGTGGGTGAGCAGTTCTTC. Protein product: CASSLAAGSPVGEQFF.

This clonotype was seen a handful of times. The CDR3 DNA follows: TGTGCCCATTCACCAAGCGGGGGTCCCGAGCAGTACTTC. It translates to CAHSPSGGPEQYF. This chain links TRBV10-3 with TRBJ2-7, with 8 bases matching TRBD2. Germline values: CDR1 ENHRY, CDR2 SYGVKD. Trimming took 11 bases from V and 6 from J; bases not matched to a gene: 12. This CDR3 is 13 amino acids long.

The CDR3 spells CASSGASSGANVLTF. CDR3 coding DNA: TGTGCCAGCAGTGGGGCCAGCTCTGGGGCCAACGTCCTGACTTTC. The chain combines TRBV28 with TRBJ2-6; D possibly corresponds to TRBD1 (5 bases). Trimming pared 5 bases from V and 0 bases from J, leaving 8 bases between. CDR1 and CDR2 (germline): MDHEN, SYDVKM. The CDR3 length is 15 residues.

This clonotype was observed once. An end of the junction differs from the germline gene, which may be a read error. The chain joins TRBV24-1 to TRBJ2-5, with D unresolved. Looked up from germline, CDR1 is KGHDR and CDR2 is SFDVKD. The CDR3 runs 14 residues. The DNA of the CDR3 is TGTGCCACCAATGATGACGGAGTCCAAGAGACCCAGTACTTC. This encodes CATNDDGVQETQYF.

The V and J genes are TRBV7-3 and TRBJ2-3, with 8 bases lining up with TRBD2. The ends lost 5 bases at V and 0 bases at J; junction bases unmatched: 4. This CDR3 spans 15 amino acids. Germline CDR1 reads SGHTA; CDR2 reads FQGTGA. The CDR3 coding sequence is TGTGCCAGCAGCCGGGAGGGACACAGCACAGATACGCAGTATTTT. Translation: CASSREGHSTDTQYF. Supplemented by reference TRBV7-3 and TRBJ2-3, the full variable domain reads GAGVSQTPSNKVTEKGKYVELRCDPISGHTALYWYRQSLGQGPEFLIYFQGTGAADDSGLPNDRFFAVRPEGSVSTLKIQRTERGDSAVYLCASSREGHSTDTQYFGPGTRLTVL.

The chain uses TRBV6-6 and TRBJ2-7; 8 bases are a match to TRBD1. The trim removed 0 bases at V and 7 bases at J, leaving 5 bases unmatched. The V gene's germline CDR1 is MNHNY and CDR2 SVGAGI (reference sequence). CDR3 length equals 14 residues. CDR3 sequence: CASSYSDRVGEQYF. CDR3 nucleotide sequence: TGTGCCAGCAGTTACTCGGACAGGGTTGGGGAGCAGTACTTC.

This chain joins TRBV29-1 and TRBJ2-6; no reliable D call. CDR1 is SQVTM, CDR2 ANQGSEA, per germline. V was pared by 6 bases and J by 0 bases, with 9 bases between. There are 14 residues in the CDR3. The CDR3 coding sequence is TGCAGCGTGCGCCCACACTCTGGGGCCAACGTCCTGACTTTC. Protein sequence: CSVRPHSGANVLTF.